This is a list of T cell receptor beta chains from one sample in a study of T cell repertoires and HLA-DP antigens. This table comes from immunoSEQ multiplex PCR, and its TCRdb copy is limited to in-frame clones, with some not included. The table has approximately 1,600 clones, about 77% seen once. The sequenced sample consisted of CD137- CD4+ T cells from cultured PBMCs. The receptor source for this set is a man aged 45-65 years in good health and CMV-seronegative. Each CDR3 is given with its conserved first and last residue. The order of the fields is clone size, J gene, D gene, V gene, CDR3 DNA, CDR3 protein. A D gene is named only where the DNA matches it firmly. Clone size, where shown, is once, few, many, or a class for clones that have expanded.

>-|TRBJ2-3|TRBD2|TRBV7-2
TGTGCCAGCAGACTTAGCGGGTCCACAGATACGCAGTATTTT
CASRLSGSTDTQYF
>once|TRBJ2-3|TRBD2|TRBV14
TGTGCCAGCAGCCCGGGACTAGGGCGTACGCAGTATTTT
CASSPGLGRTQYF
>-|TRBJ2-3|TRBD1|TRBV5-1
TGCGCCAGCAGCTTGGAAGTCGGGACAGGGCGCACAGATACGCAGTATTTT
CASSLEVGTGRTDTQYF
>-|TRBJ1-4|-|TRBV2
TGTGCCAGCAGTGAGGGCGGAAATGAAAAACTGTTTTTT
CASSEGGNEKLFF
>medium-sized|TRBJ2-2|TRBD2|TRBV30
TGTGCCTGGCGTCCCGGGGGGTTTAACACCGGGGAGCTGTTTTTT
CAWRPGGFNTGELFF
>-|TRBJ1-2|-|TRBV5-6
TGTGCCAGCAGCTCCGACAAGGATCATGGCTACACCTTC
CASSSDKDHGYTF
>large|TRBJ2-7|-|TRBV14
TGTGCCAGCAGCCCACACAGCGGATCTCCCTACGAGCAGTACTTC
CASSPHSGSPYEQYF
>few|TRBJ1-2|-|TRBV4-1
TGCGCCAGCAGCCGCGGAGGGGGGGCCTATGGCTACACCTTC
CASSRGGGAYGYTF
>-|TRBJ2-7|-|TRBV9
TGTGCCAGCAGCGTGGACACAGGGTTGGAGCAGTACTTC
CASSVDTGLEQYF
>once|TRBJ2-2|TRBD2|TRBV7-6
TGTGCCAGCAGCTCGCGACACCCGACTAGCGGGAGCGATAAAGGGGAGCTGTTTTTT
CASSSRHPTSGSDKGELFF
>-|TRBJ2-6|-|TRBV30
TGTGCCTGGTACTCGCCAGGGCTAAGGGCCAACGTCCTGACTTTC
CAWYSPGLRANVLTF
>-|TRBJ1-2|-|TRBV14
TGTGCCAGCAGCAGGGACCCGTTGCTGGATGGCTACACCTTC
CASSRDPLLDGYTF
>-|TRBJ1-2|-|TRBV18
TGTGCCAGCTCACGAACCGAGCGAGATCTTGGCTACACCTTC
CASSRTERDLGYTF
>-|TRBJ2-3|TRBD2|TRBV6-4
TGTGCCAGCAGTGCGGGTAGCGGGGGGGCAGATACGCAGTATTTT
CASSAGSGGADTQYF
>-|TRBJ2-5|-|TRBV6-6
TGTGCCAGCAGACCCCGAGAGGAGACCCAGTACTTC
CASRPREETQYF
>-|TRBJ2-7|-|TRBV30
TGTGCCTGGAGTCCTTCGATATACGAGCAGTACTTC
CAWSPSIYEQYF
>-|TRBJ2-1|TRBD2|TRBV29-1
TGCAGCGTTGAAGATCCCGGACAGGGGACATGGCTAGCGGGAGGCTTGTCCTACAATGAGCAGTTCTTC
CSVEDPGQGTWLAGGLSYNEQFF
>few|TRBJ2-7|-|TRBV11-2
TGTGCCAGCAGCTTAGTGCACGGGCCCAGCTACGAGCAGTACTTC
CASSLVHGPSYEQYF
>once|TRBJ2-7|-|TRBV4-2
TGTGCCAGCAGCCAAGATATCCGGTTAGCGTGGCAGGGGCCTTCCGAGCAGTACTTC
CASSQDIRLAWQGPSEQYF
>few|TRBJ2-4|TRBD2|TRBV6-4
TGTGCCAGCAAATCGGGACTAGCGGGAATAGCCAAAAACATTCAGTACTTC
CASKSGLAGIAKNIQYF
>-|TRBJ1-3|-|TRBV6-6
TGTGCCAGCCAGAGCGGAAACACCATATATTTT
CASQSGNTIYF
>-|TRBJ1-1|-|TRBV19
TGTGCCAGTATCACCGGACAGACGAACACTGAAGCTTTCTTT
CASITGQTNTEAFF
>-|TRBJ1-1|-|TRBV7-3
TGTGCCAGCAGCTATACGCCCGGGATGAACACTGAAGCTTTCTTT
CASSYTPGMNTEAFF
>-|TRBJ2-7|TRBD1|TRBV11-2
TGTGCCAGCAGCGTACTCGACAGGGGTGAACAGTACTTC
CASSVLDRGEQYF
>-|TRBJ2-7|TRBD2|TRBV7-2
TGTGCCAGCAGCTTAGAATGGCGGACTAGCGTCTACGAGCAGTACTTC
CASSLEWRTSVYEQYF
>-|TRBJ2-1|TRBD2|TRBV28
TGTGCCAGCAGTTTATTTCTAGCGGGAGACGATGAGCAGTTCTTC
CASSLFLAGDDEQFF
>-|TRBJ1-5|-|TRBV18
TGTGCCAGCTCACAACAGGGAAACAATCAGCCCCAGCATTTT
CASSQQGNNQPQHF
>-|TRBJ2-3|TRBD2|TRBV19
TGTGCCAGTAGTCTGGGACTAGCGGATACGCAGTATTTT
CASSLGLADTQYF
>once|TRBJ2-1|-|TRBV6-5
TGTGCCAGCAGTTATTTGGCAGGGACCGATGAGCAGTTCTTC
CASSYLAGTDEQFF
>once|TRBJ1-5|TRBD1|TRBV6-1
TGTGCCAGCAGGGCGGACAGGGGGGGTGGACAGCCCCAGCATTTT
CASRADRGGGQPQHF
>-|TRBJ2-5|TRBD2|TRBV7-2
TGTGCCAGCAGCGGTAGCGGGATGTACCAAGAGACCCAGTACTTC
CASSGSGMYQETQYF
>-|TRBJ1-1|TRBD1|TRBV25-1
TGTGCCAGCAGGGACAGGGGTGGTACTGAAGCTTTCTTT
CASRDRGGTEAFF
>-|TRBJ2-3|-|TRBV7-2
TGTGCCAGCAGCTTAAGTGTTGGAAGCACAGATACGCAGTATTTT
CASSLSVGSTDTQYF